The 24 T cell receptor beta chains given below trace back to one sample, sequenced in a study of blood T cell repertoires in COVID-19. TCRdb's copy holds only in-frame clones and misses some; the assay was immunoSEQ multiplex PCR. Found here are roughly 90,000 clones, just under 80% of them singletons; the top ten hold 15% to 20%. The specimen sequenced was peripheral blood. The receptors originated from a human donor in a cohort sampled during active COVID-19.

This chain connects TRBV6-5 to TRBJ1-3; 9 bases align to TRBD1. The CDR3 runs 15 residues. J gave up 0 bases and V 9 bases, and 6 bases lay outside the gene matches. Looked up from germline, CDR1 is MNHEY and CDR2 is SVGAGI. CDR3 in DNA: TGTGCCAGTCAACAGGGGGCCACCTCTGGAAACACCATATATTTT. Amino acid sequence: CASQQGATSGNTIYF.

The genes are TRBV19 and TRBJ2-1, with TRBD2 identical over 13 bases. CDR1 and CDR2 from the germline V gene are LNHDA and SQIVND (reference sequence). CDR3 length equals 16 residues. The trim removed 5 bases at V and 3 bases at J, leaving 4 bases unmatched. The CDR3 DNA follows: TGTGCCAGTAGTGAGGGACTAGCGGGGAGCTACAATGAGCAGTTCTTC. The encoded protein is CASSEGLAGSYNEQFF.

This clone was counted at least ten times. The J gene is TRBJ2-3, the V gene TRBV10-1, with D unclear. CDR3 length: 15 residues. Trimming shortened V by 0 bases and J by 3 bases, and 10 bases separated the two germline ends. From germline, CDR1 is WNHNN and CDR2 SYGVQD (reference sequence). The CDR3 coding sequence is TGCGCCAGCAGTGAGTCGAGAATGCCGACAGATACGCAGTATTTT. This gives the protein CASSESRMPTDTQYF.

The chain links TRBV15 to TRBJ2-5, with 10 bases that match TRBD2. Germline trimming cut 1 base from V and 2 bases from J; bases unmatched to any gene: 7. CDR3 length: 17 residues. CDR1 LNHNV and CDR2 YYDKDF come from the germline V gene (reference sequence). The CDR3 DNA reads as TGTGCCACCAGCAGAGCGTGGGTAGCGGGGGGACAAGAGACCCAGTACTTC. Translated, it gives CATSRAWVAGGQETQYF. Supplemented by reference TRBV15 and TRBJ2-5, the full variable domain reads DAMVIQNPRYQVTQFGKPVTLSCSQTLNHNVMYWYQQKSSQAPKLLFHYYDKDFNNEADTPDNFQSRRPNTSFCFLDIRSPGLGDTAMYLCATSRAWVAGGQETQYFGPGTRLLVL.

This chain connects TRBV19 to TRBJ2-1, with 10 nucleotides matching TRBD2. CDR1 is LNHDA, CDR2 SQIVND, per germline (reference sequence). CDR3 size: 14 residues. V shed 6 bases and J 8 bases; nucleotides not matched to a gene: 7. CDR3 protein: CASRSSGRSDEQFF. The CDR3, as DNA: TGTGCCAGTAGGTCTAGCGGGAGAAGCGATGAGCAGTTCTTC.

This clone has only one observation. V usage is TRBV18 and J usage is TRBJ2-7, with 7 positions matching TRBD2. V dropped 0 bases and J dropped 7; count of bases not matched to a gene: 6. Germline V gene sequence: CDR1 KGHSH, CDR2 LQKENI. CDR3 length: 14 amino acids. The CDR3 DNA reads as TGTGCCAGCTCACCACCGACAGCGGGAATGGAGCAGTACTTC. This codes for CASSPPTAGMEQYF.

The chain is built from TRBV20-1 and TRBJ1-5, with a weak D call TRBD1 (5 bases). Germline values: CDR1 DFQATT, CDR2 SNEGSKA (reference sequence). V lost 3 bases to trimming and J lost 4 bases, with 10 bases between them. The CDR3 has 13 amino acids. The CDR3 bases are TGCAGTGCTAGTGGGCGGGGGAATCAGCCCCAGCATTTT. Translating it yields CSASGRGNQPQHF.

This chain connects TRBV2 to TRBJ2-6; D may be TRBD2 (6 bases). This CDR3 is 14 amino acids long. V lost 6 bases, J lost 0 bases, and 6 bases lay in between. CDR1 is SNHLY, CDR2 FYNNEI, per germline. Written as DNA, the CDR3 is TGTGCCAGCAGGGGGGGCTCTGGGGCCAACGTCCTGACTTTC. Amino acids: CASRGGSGANVLTF.

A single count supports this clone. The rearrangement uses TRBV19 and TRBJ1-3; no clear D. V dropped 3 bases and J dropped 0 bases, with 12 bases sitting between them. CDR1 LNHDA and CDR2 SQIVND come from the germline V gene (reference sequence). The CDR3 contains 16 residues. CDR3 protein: CASSMKRSLSGNTIYF. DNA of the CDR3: TGTGCCAGTAGTATGAAGAGGAGCCTCTCTGGAAACACCATATATTTT.

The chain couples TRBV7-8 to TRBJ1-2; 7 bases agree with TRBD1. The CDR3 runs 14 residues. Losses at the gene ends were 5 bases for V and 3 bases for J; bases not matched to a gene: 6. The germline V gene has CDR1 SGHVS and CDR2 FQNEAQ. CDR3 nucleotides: TGTGCCAGCAGCGAAGCGACAGGGTACTATGGCTACACCTTC. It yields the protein CASSEATGYYGYTF.

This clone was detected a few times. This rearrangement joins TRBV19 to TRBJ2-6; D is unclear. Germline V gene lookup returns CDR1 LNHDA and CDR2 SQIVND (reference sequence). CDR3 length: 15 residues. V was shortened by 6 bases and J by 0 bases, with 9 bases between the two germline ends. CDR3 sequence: CASRPNYSGANVLTF. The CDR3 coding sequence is TGTGCCAGTAGACCGAACTACTCTGGGGCCAACGTCCTGACTTTC.

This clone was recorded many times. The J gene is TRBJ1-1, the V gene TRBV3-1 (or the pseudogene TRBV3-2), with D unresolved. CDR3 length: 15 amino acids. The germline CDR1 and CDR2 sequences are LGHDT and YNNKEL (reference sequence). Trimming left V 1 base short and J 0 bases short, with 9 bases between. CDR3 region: CASSQGQVLNTEAFF. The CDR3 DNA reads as TGTGCCAGCAGCCAAGGGCAGGTATTGAACACTGAAGCTTTCTTT.

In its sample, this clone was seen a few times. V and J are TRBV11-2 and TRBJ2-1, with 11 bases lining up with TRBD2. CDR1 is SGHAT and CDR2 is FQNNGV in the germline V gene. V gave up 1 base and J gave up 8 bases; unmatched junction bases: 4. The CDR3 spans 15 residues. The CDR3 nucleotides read TGTGCCAGCAGCTTAGTAGCGGGAGGGGCGTATGAGCAGTTCTTC. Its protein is CASSLVAGGAYEQFF.

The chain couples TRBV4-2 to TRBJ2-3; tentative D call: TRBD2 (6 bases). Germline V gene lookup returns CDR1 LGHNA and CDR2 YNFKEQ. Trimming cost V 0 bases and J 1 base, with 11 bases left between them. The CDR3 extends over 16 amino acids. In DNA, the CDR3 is TGTGCCAGCAGCCAAGATGGAGCGGGCCGCACAGATACGCAGTATTTT. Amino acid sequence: CASSQDGAGRTDTQYF.

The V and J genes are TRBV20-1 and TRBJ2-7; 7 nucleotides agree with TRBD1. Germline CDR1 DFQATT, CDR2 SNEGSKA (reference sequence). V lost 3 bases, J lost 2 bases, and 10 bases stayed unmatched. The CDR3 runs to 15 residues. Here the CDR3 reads CSASTDRPGTYEQYF. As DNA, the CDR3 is TGCAGTGCTAGTACGGACAGGCCTGGCACCTACGAGCAGTACTTC.

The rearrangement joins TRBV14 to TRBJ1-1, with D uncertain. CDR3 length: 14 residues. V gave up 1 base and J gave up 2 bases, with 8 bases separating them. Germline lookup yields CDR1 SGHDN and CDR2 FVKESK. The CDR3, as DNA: TGTGCCAGCAGCCAAGCTGGCGGCAACACTGAAGCTTTCTTT. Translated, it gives CASSQAGGNTEAFF.

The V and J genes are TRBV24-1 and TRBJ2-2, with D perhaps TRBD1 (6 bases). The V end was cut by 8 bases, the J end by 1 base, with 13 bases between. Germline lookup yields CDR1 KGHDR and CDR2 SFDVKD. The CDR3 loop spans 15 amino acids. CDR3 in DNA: TGTGCCACCAAAGACTCGACAGGGAACACCGGGGAGCTGTTTTTT. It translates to CATKDSTGNTGELFF.

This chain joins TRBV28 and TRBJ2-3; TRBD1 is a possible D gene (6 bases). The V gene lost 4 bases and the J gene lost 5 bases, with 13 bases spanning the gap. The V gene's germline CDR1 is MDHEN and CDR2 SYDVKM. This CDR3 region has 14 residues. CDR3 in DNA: TGTGCCAGCAGTTCAGGGGCCGTCGGAGATACGCAGTATTTT. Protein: CASSSGAVGDTQYF.

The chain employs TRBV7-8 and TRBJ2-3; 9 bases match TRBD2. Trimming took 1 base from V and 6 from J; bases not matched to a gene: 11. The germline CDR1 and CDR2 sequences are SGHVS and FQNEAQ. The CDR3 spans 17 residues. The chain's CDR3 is CASSLGWRGGHPDTQYF. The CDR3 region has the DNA TGTGCCAGCAGCTTAGGTTGGCGGGGGGGACACCCGGATACGCAGTATTTT. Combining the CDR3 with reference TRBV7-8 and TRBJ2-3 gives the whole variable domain GAGVSQSPRYKVAKRGQDVALRCDPISGHVSLFWYQQALGQGPEFLTYFQNEAQLDKSGLPSDRFFAERPEGSVSTLKIQRTQQEDSAVYLCASSLGWRGGHPDTQYFGPGTRLTVL.

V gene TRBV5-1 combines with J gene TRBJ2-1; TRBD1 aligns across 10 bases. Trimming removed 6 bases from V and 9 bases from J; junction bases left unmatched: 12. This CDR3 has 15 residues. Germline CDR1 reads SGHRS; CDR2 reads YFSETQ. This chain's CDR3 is CASTPDRGQFSEQFF. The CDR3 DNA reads TGCGCCAGCACCCCTGACAGGGGGCAATTTAGTGAGCAGTTCTTC.

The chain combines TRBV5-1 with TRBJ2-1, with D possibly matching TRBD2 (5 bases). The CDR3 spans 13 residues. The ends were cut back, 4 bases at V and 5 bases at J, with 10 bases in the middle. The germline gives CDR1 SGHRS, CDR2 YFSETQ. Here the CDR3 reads CASSPGIDNEQFF. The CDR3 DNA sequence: TGCGCCAGCAGCCCCGGGATCGACAATGAGCAGTTCTTC.

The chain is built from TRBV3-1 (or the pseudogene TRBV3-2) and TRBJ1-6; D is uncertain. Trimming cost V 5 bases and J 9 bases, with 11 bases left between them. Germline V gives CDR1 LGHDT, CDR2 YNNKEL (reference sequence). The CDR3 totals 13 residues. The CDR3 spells CASSSSEASPLHF. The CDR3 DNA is TGTGCCAGCAGCTCGAGCGAGGCTTCACCCCTCCACTTT.

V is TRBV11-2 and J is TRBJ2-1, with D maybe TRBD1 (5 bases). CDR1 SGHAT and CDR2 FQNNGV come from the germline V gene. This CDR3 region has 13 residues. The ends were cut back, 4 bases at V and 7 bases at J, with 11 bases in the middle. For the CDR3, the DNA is TGTGCCAGCAGCTGGGGCCCGGTAAATGAGCAGTTCTTC. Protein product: CASSWGPVNEQFF.

The CDR3 region has the DNA TGCAGCGCGACGGACAGGGGAGAGCAGCCCCAGCATTTT. It is translated as CSATDRGEQPQHF. V is TRBV29-1 and J is TRBJ1-5; TRBD1 matches 9 bases. With 7 bases clipped from V and 7 bases from J, the junction kept 8 bases outside the gene matches. The germline V gene encodes CDR1 SQVTM and CDR2 ANQGSEA. This CDR3 contains 13 residues.